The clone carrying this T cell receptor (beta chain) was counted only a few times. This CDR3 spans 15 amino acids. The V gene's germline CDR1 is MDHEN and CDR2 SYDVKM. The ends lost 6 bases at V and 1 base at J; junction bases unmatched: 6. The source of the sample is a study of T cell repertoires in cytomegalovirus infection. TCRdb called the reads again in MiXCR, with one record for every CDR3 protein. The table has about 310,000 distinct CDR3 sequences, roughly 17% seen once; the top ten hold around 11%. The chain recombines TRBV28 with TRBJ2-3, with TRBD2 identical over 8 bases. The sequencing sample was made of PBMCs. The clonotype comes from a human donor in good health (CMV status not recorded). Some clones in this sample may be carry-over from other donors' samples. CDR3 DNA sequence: TGTGCCAGCAGGGGGACTAGACTCGGCACAGATACGCAGTATTTT. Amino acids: CASRGTRLGTDTQYF.